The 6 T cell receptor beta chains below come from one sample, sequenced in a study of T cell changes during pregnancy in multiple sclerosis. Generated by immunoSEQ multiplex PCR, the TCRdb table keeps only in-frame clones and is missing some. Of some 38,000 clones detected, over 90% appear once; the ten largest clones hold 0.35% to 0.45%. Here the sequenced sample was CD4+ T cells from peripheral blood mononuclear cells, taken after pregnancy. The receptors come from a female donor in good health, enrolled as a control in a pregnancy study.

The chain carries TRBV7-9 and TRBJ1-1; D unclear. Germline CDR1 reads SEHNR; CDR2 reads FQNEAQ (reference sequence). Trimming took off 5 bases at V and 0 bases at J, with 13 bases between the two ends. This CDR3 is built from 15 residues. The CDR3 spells CASSPLRQVNTEAFF. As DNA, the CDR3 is TGTGCCAGCAGCCCCTTGAGGCAAGTGAACACTGAAGCTTTCTTT.

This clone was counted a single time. The CDR3 DNA reads TGTGCCAGCACCGTCCGGGGGTACACTGAAGCTTTCTTT. Encoded protein: CASTVRGYTEAFF. The V and J genes are TRBV28 and TRBJ1-1, with D possibly TRBD1 on 5 matching bases. V was clipped by 7 bases and J by 3 bases, with 12 bases between them. From germline, CDR1 is MDHEN and CDR2 SYDVKM. This CDR3 has 13 amino acids.

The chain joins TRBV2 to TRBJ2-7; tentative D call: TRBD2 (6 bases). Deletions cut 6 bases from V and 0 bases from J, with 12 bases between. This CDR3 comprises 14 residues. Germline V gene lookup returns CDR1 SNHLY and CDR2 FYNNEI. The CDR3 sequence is CASSRGRLSYEQYF. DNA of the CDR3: TGTGCCAGCAGCCGGGGGAGGCTCTCCTACGAGCAGTACTTC. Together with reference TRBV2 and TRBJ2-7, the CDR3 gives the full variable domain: EPEVTQTPSHQVTQMGQEVILRCVPISNHLYFYWYRQILGQKVEFLVSFYNNEISEKSEIFDDQFSVERPDGSNFTLKIRSTKLEDSAMYFCASSRGRLSYEQYFGPGTRLTVT.

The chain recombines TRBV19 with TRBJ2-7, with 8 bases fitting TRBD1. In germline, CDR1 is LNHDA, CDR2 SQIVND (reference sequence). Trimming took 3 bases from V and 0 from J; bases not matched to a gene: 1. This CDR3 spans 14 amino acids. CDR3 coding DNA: TGTGCCAGTAGTATCCAGGGGGCCTCCTACGAGCAGTACTTC. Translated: CASSIQGASYEQYF. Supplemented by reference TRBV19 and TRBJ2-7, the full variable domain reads DGGITQSPKYLFRKEGQNVTLSCEQNLNHDAMYWYRQDPGQGLRLIYYSQIVNDFQKGDIAEGYSVSREKKESFPLTVTSAQKNPTAFYLCASSIQGASYEQYFGPGTRLTVT.

CDR3 bases: TGTGCCAGCAGCTTAGAGGGTAGCGGGAGGACCTACAATGAGCAGTTCTTC. This sequence encodes CASSLEGSGRTYNEQFF. The chain couples TRBV11-2 to TRBJ2-1; the match to TRBD2 covers 10 bases. V lost 0 bases to trimming and J lost 2 bases; unmatched junction nucleotides: 4. The CDR3 spans 17 residues. Per the germline V gene, CDR1 is SGHAT and CDR2 is FQNNGV.

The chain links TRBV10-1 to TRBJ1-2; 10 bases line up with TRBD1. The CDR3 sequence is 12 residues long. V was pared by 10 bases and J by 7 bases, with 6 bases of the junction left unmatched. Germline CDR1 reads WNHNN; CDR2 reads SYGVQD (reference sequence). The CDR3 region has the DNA TGCGCCAACATCGGGACAGGGGCTGGCTACACCTTC. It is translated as CANIGTGAGYTF.